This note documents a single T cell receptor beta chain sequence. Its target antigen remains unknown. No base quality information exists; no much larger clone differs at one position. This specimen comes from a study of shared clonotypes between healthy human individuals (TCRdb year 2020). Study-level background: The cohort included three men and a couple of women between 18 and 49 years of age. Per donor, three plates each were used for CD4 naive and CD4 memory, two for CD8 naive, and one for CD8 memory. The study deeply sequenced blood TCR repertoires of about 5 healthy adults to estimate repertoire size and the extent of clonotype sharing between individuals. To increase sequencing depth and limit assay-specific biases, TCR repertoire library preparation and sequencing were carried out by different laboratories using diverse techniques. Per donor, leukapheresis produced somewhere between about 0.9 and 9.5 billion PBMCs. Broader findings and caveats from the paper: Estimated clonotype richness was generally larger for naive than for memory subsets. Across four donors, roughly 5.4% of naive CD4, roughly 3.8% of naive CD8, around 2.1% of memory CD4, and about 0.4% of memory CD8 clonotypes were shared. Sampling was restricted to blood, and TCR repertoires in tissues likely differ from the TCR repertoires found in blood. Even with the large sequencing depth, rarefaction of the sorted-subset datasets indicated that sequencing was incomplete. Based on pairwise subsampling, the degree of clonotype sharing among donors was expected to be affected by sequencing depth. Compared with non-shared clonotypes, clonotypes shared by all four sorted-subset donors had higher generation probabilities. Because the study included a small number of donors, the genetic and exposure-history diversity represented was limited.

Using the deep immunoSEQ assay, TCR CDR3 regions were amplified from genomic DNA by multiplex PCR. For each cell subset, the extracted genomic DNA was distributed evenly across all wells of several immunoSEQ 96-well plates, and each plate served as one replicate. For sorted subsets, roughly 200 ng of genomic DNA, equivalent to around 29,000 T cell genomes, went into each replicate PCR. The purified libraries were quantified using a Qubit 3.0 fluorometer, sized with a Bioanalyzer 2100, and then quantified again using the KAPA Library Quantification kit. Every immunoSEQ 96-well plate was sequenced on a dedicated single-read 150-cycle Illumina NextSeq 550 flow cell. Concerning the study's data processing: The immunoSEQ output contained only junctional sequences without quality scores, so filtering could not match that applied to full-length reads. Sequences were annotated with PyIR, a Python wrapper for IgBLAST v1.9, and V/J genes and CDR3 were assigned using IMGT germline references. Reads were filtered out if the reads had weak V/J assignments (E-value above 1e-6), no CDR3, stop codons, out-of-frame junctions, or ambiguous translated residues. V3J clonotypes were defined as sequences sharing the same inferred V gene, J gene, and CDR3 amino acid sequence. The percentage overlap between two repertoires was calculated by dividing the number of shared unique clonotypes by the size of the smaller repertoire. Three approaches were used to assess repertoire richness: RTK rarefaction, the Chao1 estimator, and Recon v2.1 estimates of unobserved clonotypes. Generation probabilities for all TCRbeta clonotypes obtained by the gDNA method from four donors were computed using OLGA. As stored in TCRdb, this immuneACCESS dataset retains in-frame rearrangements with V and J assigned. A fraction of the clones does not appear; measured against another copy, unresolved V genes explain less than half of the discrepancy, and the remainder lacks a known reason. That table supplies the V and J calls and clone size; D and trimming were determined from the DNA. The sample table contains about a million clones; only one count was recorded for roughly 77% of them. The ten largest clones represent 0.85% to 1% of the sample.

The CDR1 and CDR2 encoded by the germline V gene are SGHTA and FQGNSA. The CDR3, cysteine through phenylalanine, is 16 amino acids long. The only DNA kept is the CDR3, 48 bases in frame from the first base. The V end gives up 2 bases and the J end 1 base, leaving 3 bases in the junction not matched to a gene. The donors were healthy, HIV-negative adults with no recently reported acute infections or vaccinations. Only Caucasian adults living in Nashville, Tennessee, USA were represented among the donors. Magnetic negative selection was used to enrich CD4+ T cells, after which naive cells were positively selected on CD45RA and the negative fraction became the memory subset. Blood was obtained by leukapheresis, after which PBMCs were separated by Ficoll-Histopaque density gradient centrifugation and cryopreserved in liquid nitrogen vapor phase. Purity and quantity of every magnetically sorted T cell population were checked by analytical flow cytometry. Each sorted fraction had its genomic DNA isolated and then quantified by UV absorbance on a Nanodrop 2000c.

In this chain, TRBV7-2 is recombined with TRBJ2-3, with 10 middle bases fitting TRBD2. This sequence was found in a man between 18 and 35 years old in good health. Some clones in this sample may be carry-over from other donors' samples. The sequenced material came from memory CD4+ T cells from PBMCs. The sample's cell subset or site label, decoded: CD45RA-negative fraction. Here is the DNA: TGTGCCAGCAGCTTATATCTAGCGGGAGGCACAGATACGCAGTATTTT. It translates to CASSLYLAGGTDTQYF.